Below are 24 T cell receptor beta chains sequenced from a single sample in a study of OX40 agonist ivuxolimab in advanced cancers. Only in-frame clones appear in the TCRdb table, and some are missing; sequencing was by immunoSEQ multiplex PCR. This repertoire shows about 70,000 clones, about 90% found once; its top ten account for roughly 2.4%. The sequencing used CD4+ or CD8+ T cells sorted from blood, collected in a trial of the OX40 agonist ivuxolimab. The source is an adult with an advanced solid tumor such as melanoma, head and neck, liver or kidney cancer.

J is TRBJ2-2 and V is TRBV6-5, with D perhaps being TRBD1 or TRBD2 (5 bases each). The CDR3 contains 15 residues. With 8 bases removed from V and 2 bases from J, the gap between germline ends came to 15 bases. CDR1 is MNHEY, CDR2 SVGAGI, per germline. The CDR3 here is CASGRMGVNTGELFF. The CDR3 DNA sequence: TGTGCCAGCGGCCGGATGGGGGTAAACACCGGGGAGCTGTTTTTT.

This rearrangement joins TRBV18 to TRBJ2-3; D uncertain. There are 13 residues in the CDR3. V lost 8 bases and J 2 bases, leaving 11 bases between the germline ends. Per the germline V gene, CDR1 is KGHSH and CDR2 is LQKENI. The CDR3 DNA is TGTGCCAGCACGGGCGGACCCACAGATACGCAGTATTTT. Translation gives CASTGGPTDTQYF.

This sequence joins TRBV15 and TRBJ2-5; a weak D match, TRBD1 (8 bases). The CDR3 is made up of 15 amino acids. Germline-derived CDR1 and CDR2 are LNHNV and YYDKDF (reference sequence). V was shortened by 2 bases and J by 7 bases, with 17 bases between the two germline ends. The CDR3 sequence is CATSRFTGGGGTQYF. CDR3 nucleotides: TGTGCCACCAGCAGATTTACAGGGGGGGGCGGGACCCAGTACTTC.

This sequence joins TRBV19 and TRBJ2-3, with TRBD2 identical over 10 bases. The germline gives CDR1 LNHDA, CDR2 SQIVND (reference sequence). The CDR3 sequence is 15 residues long. After removal of 5 bases from V and 1 base from J, the junction contained 3 bases not matched to a gene. The CDR3 here is CASSGGTSGTDTQYF. CDR3 coding DNA: TGTGCCAGTAGTGGGGGGACTAGCGGCACAGATACGCAGTATTTT. Full variable domain (outside the CDR3, taken from reference TRBV19 and TRBJ2-3): DGGITQSPKYLFRKEGQNVTLSCEQNLNHDAMYWYRQDPGQGLRLIYYSQIVNDFQKGDIAEGYSVSREKKESFPLTVTSAQKNPTAFYLCASSGGTSGTDTQYFGPGTRLTVL.

V gene TRBV4-1 combines with J gene TRBJ2-7; 9 positions match TRBD2. The CDR3 loop spans 16 amino acids. V lost 4 bases, J lost 0 bases, and 7 bases stayed unmatched. CDR1 and CDR2 (germline): MGHRA, YSYEKL. This CDR3 is CASSREWTSVSYEQYF. CDR3 sequence (DNA): TGCGCCAGCAGCCGAGAATGGACTAGCGTCTCCTACGAGCAGTACTTC.

The V call is TRBV28, the J call TRBJ2-1; D remains unclear. CDR1 is MDHEN, CDR2 SYDVKM, per germline. V lost 5 bases to trimming and J lost 7 bases, with 12 bases between them. CDR3 length: 13 residues. This CDR3 reads CASSPSVANEQFF. The DNA of the CDR3 is TGTGCCAGCAGTCCCTCGGTGGCGAATGAGCAGTTCTTC.

The genes are TRBV30 and TRBJ1-5; D is unresolved. This CDR3 contains 14 residues. The germline gives CDR1 GTSNPN, CDR2 SVGIG (reference sequence). The V gene lost 0 bases and the J gene lost 4 bases, with 10 bases spanning the gap. The CDR3 reads CAWSVTGGNQPQHF. DNA of the CDR3: TGTGCCTGGAGTGTAACGGGTGGGAATCAGCCCCAGCATTTT.

This clone was seen just once. V gene TRBV4-2 combines with J gene TRBJ2-7; tentatively, D is TRBD1 (5 bases). Trimming removed 0 bases from V and 3 bases from J, with 9 bases in between. Germline values: CDR1 LGHNA, CDR2 YNFKEQ. The CDR3 is 14 amino acids. The CDR3 spells CASSQDRVDYEQYF. CDR3 DNA: TGTGCCAGCAGCCAAGACAGGGTCGACTACGAGCAGTACTTC.

This clone was observed a single time. CDR3 DNA sequence: TGTGCCAGCTCACTCGGACAGGGTATGAACACTGAAGCTTTCTTT. Amino acids: CASSLGQGMNTEAFF. The rearrangement links TRBV18 to TRBJ1-1; TRBD1 matches 8 bases. V lost 4 bases, J lost 0 bases, and 4 bases stayed unmatched. The CDR3 is 15 amino acids. Germline assignment: CDR1 KGHSH and CDR2 LQKENI.

V usage is TRBV5-4 and J usage is TRBJ1-6; maybe TRBD1 (6 bases). V was cut by 4 bases and J by 7 bases, with 15 bases left in between. The CDR3 extends over 15 amino acids. The germline CDR1 and CDR2 sequences are SGHNT and YYREEE (reference sequence). The CDR3 protein is CASSPRVGANSPLHF. The CDR3 coding sequence is TGTGCCAGCAGCCCTCGGGTGGGGGCAAATTCACCCCTCCACTTT.

This chain joins TRBV2 and TRBJ1-6; 10 bases are a match to TRBD1. The CDR3 spans 15 residues. Unmatched junction bases numbered 5, after V lost 2 bases and J lost 10 bases. Germline CDR1 is SNHLY and CDR2 is FYNNEI. This chain's CDR3 is CASSELGQGESPLHF. The CDR3 coding sequence is TGTGCCAGCAGTGAACTAGGACAGGGGGAATCACCCCTCCACTTT.

A single count supports this clone. The chain combines TRBV7-3 with TRBJ1-3; tentative D call: TRBD1 (6 bases). Per the germline V gene, CDR1 is SGHTA and CDR2 is FQGTGA. The ends were cut back, 2 bases at V and 2 bases at J, with 7 bases in the middle. This CDR3 comprises 14 residues. Written as DNA, the CDR3 is TGTGCCAGCAGCTTAGCAGGGGCTGGAAACACCATATATTTT. Its protein is CASSLAGAGNTIYF. Variable domain in full (rest from reference TRBV7-3 and TRBJ1-3): GAGVSQTPSNKVTEKGKYVELRCDPISGHTALYWYRQSLGQGPEFLIYFQGTGAADDSGLPNDRFFAVRPEGSVSTLKIQRTERGDSAVYLCASSLAGAGNTIYFGEGSWLTVV.

The J gene is TRBJ1-2, the V gene TRBV2; 9 positions match TRBD1. The CDR3 has 16 residues. The V gene's germline CDR1 is SNHLY and CDR2 FYNNEI. V was clipped by 5 bases and J by 6 bases; unmatched bases: 13. The CDR3 DNA reads TGTGCCAGCAGTCCAACCTGGGGAACAGGGGGCGATGGCTACACCTTC. Protein product: CASSPTWGTGGDGYTF. The whole variable domain, remainder taken from reference TRBV2 and TRBJ1-2, is EPEVTQTPSHQVTQMGQEVILRCVPISNHLYFYWYRQILGQKVEFLVSFYNNEISEKSEIFDDQFSVERPDGSNFTLKIRSTKLEDSAMYFCASSPTWGTGGDGYTFGSGTRLTVV.

V gene TRBV5-1 combines with J gene TRBJ1-1; D is uncertain. V lost 0 bases to trimming and J lost 0 bases, with 6 bases between them. Germline loops: CDR1 SGHRS, CDR2 YFSETQ. The CDR3 has 14 residues. CDR3: CASSLETVNTEAFF. The CDR3, as DNA: TGCGCCAGCAGCTTGGAGACCGTGAACACTGAAGCTTTCTTT.

The chain uses TRBV28 and TRBJ2-1; D uncertain. The length of the CDR3 is 14 residues. CDR1 and CDR2 from the germline V gene are MDHEN and SYDVKM. The ends were cut back, 4 bases at V and 11 bases at J, with 18 bases in the middle. The CDR3 spells CASSSVIDLIKQFF. In DNA, the CDR3 is TGTGCCAGCAGTTCAGTGATAGACCTTATAAAGCAGTTCTTC.

The chain recombines TRBV6-5 with TRBJ2-5, with no clear D. This CDR3 region has 15 residues. V was cut by 2 bases and J by 4 bases, with 14 bases left in between. Germline V gene lookup returns CDR1 MNHEY and CDR2 SVGAGI. CDR3 in amino acids: CASSYLQANGETQYF. DNA of the CDR3: TGTGCCAGCAGTTACCTTCAAGCGAATGGAGAGACCCAGTACTTC.

This chain links TRBV7-2 with TRBJ2-5; the D is unclear. The germline V and J ends were trimmed by 5 bases and 2 bases, with 12 bases remaining between them. The CDR3 consists of 14 residues. Per germline, CDR1 SGHTA and CDR2 FQGNSA. CDR3 region: CASSPSYGQETQYF. CDR3 in DNA: TGTGCCAGCAGCCCTTCTTATGGTCAAGAGACCCAGTACTTC.

The chain combines TRBV5-6 with TRBJ2-6; a possible D gene is TRBD1 (6 bases). Looked up from germline, CDR1 is SGHDT and CDR2 is YYEEEE. V was clipped by 4 bases and J by 0 bases, with 11 bases between them. The CDR3 covers 16 residues. CDR3 sequence (DNA): TGTGCCAGCAGCCGCCAAGGGGGCTCTGGGGCCAACGTCCTGACTTTC. Translated: CASSRQGGSGANVLTF.

The chain combines TRBV28 with TRBJ1-1, with TRBD1 matching 9 bases. Trimming cost V 8 bases and J 1 base; bases outside gene matches: 11. CDR1 is MDHEN, CDR2 SYDVKM, per germline. The CDR3 length is 16 residues. The CDR3 region has the DNA TGTGCCAGCTCGCCGGGACAGGGTAGGGAGAACACTGAAGCTTTCTTT. Protein product: CASSPGQGRENTEAFF.

The J gene is TRBJ2-7, the V gene TRBV18, with D uncertain. V was cut by 2 bases and J by 5 bases, with 10 bases left in between. The CDR3 spans 13 residues. Germline loops: CDR1 KGHSH, CDR2 LQKENI. The CDR3 is CASSPGPRDEQYF. CDR3 bases: TGTGCCAGCTCACCAGGCCCACGGGACGAGCAGTACTTC.

The rearrangement joins TRBV7-9 to TRBJ2-7, with 12 bases identical to TRBD2. CDR3 size: 16 residues. Trimming at V came to 0 bases and at J to 5 bases, leaving 5 bases not matched to a gene. CDR1 and CDR2 from the germline V gene are SEHNR and FQNEAQ (reference sequence). The CDR3, as DNA: TGTGCCAGCAGCTTAGCTCGACTAGCGGGGGAACACGAGCAGTACTTC. It yields the protein CASSLARLAGEHEQYF.

The chain has TRBV4-2 and TRBJ1-1, with unresolved D. Trimming shortened V by 2 bases and J by 3 bases, and 10 bases separated the two germline ends. The CDR3 covers 14 residues. Per germline, CDR1 LGHNA and CDR2 YNFKEQ. The CDR3 region has the DNA TGTGCCAGCAGCCAAAGCCGCCGGGACACTGAAGCTTTCTTT. It encodes CASSQSRRDTEAFF.

This chain joins TRBV30 and TRBJ2-7; TRBD2 aligns across 9 bases. The germline V gene has CDR1 GTSNPN and CDR2 SVGIG (reference sequence). This CDR3 is 14 amino acids long. The J segment lost 3 bases and the V segment lost 2 bases, leaving 5 bases of the junction unmatched. This CDR3 is CAWSFSGGGYEQYF. CDR3 nucleotide sequence: TGTGCCTGGAGTTTTAGCGGGGGAGGCTACGAGCAGTACTTC.

The chain carries TRBV28 and TRBJ2-1, with D possibly matching TRBD2 (6 bases). The V and J ends lost 0 bases and 1 base respectively, with 7 bases between them. The CDR3 contains 15 residues. The V gene's germline CDR1 is MDHEN and CDR2 SYDVKM. The CDR3 is CASSLWDYSYNEQFF. The CDR3 nucleotides are TGTGCCAGCAGTTTATGGGACTATTCCTACAATGAGCAGTTCTTC.